A single sample is the source of the 9 T cell receptor beta chains below, sequenced in a study of control samples from healthy donors and cancer patients. Repertoires were generated with immunoSEQ multiplex PCR, while TCRdb's copy carries only in-frame clones and drops some. The sample carries about 180,000 clones, approximately 90% recorded once. The material sequenced was blood. These receptors were collected from a man between 25 and 39 years old in good health.

This rearrangement joins TRBV19 to TRBJ2-5; D could derive from TRBD1 or TRBD2 (5 bases each). Trimming removed 6 bases at V and 2 bases at J, with 19 bases between. The germline gives CDR1 LNHDA, CDR2 SQIVND (reference sequence). The CDR3 has 16 amino acids. The CDR3: CASSKWPGRLQETQYF. CDR3 DNA: TGTGCCAGTAGCAAATGGCCGGGACGGTTACAAGAGACCCAGTACTTC.

The rearrangement joins TRBV6-5 to TRBJ1-1; D ambiguous. Germline V gene sequence: CDR1 MNHEY, CDR2 SVGAGI. There are 13 residues in the CDR3. Trimming left V 7 bases short and J 4 bases short, with 13 bases between. CDR3 sequence: CASKFSQATEAFF. DNA for the CDR3: TGTGCCAGCAAGTTCTCCCAGGCCACTGAAGCTTTCTTT.

About this clone itself: The final CDR3 position lacks the conserved phenylalanine or tryptophan, pointing to a likely read error. This chain joins TRBV7-9 and TRBJ1-2; a possible D gene is TRBD1 (5 bases). The CDR3 has 14 amino acids. V lost 1 base to trimming and J lost 5 bases, with 11 bases between them. CDR1 SEHNR and CDR2 FQNEAQ come from the germline V gene (reference sequence). The CDR3: CASSLESRVYGYTL. The CDR3 DNA follows: TGTGCCAGCAGCTTAGAAAGCAGGGTGTATGGCTACACCCTC.

V usage is TRBV29-1 and J usage is TRBJ1-1, with 9 bases matching TRBD1. Trimming removed 7 bases from V and 8 bases from J; junction bases left unmatched: 11. This CDR3 is built from 13 residues. Germline CDR1 is SQVTM and CDR2 is ANQGSEA. The CDR3 DNA sequence: TGCAGCGCTGGGGGACAGGGAGGGTACGAAGCTTTCTTT. It codes for CSAGGQGGYEAFF.

The chain carries TRBV30 and TRBJ1-5; possibly TRBD1 for D (5 bases). V was clipped by 0 bases and J by 3 bases, with 9 bases between them. The germline V gene encodes CDR1 GTSNPN and CDR2 SVGIG (reference sequence). This CDR3 comprises 14 residues. The CDR3, as DNA: TGTGCCTGGAGTGTAGCAGGGAACAATCAGCCCCAGCATTTT. As protein: CAWSVAGNNQPQHF. The full variable domain, with the rest looked up from reference TRBV30 and TRBJ1-5, is SQTIHQWPATLVQPVGSPLSLECTVEGTSNPNLYWYRQAAGRGLQLLFYSVGIGQISSEVPQNLSASRPQDRQFILSSKKLLLSDSGFYLCAWSVAGNNQPQHFGDGTRLSIL.

This chain uses TRBV4-1 with TRBJ2-7; D is perhaps TRBD1 (6 bases). Trimming left V 1 base short and J 4 bases short, with 14 bases between. The CDR3 contains 15 residues. Germline values: CDR1 MGHRA, CDR2 YSYEKL. The CDR3 region has the DNA TGCGCCAGCAGCCAAGGGGCGGACAGACTTTACGAGCAGTACTTC. Translated: CASSQGADRLYEQYF.

This sequence joins TRBV11-2 and TRBJ2-2; D is tentatively TRBD1 or TRBD2 (6 bases each). Germline loops: CDR1 SGHAT, CDR2 FQNNGV. This CDR3 has 15 residues. V was trimmed by 5 bases and J by 4 bases, leaving 14 bases between them. CDR3 coding DNA: TGTGCCAGCAGCAGGGGGGTGGAGAGCACCGGGGAGCTGTTTTTT. This encodes CASSRGVESTGELFF.

Worth noting for this clone: Other DNA sequences in the same sample also yield this CDR3. The chain carries TRBV5-1 and TRBJ2-5; 7 bases fit TRBD2. The CDR3 consists of 16 residues. The germline CDR1 and CDR2 sequences are SGHRS and YFSETQ. The V segment lost 0 bases and the J segment 2 bases; nucleotides outside the gene matches: 7. CDR3 sequence: CASSLGPWGGQETQYF. As DNA, the CDR3 is TGCGCCAGCAGCTTGGGTCCGTGGGGGGGACAAGAGACCCAGTACTTC.

This chain connects TRBV4-3 to TRBJ2-3; 13 nucleotides line up with TRBD2. This CDR3 has 16 amino acids. The V gene end was trimmed by 4 bases and the J gene end by 1 base; junction bases not matched to a gene: 2. From germline, CDR1 is LGHNA and CDR2 YSLEER. The CDR3: CASSPGLAGGTDTQYF. The CDR3 nucleotides are TGCGCCAGCAGCCCCGGACTAGCGGGGGGCACAGATACGCAGTATTTT.